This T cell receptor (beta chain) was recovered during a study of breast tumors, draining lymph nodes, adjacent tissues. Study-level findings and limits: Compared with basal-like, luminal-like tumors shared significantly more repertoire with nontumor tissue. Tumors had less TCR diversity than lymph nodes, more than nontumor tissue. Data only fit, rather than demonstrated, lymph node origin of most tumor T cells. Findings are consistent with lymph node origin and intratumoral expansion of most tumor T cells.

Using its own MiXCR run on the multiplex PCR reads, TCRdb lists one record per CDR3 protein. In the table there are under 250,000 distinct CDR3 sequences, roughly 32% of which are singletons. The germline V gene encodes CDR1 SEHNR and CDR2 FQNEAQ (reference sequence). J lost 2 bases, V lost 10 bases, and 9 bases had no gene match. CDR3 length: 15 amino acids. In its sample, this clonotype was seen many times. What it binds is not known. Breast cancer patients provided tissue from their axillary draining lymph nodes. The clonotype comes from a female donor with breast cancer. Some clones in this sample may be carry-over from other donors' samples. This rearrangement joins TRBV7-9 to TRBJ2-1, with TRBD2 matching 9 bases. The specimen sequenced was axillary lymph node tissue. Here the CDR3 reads CATRPASGAYNEQFF. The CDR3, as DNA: TGTGCCACCCGCCCGGCTAGCGGGGCCTACAATGAGCAGTTCTTC.